This T cell receptor beta chain was documented in a study of regulatory T cells in long-lasting Graves disease. Findings and caveats of the study: Few sampled subjects may have lowered accuracy. With persistent disease, TRBV28, TRBJ1-2 and TRBJ2-5 were the favored segments.

The TCR beta library used iRepertoire HTBI primers with Arm-PCR amplification of CDR3. From the multiplex PCR reads, TCRdb called clonotypes with MiXCR, one entry per CDR3 protein. The repertoire holds about 290,000 distinct CDR3 sequences, around 20% seen once, with more than 50% in the top ten. Stated time point: persistent/refractory GD, antithyroid drugs over 5 years with positive TRAb. RNA from PBMCs was the source of the TCR library. V gave up 2 bases and J gave up 0 bases; unmatched junction bases: 6. CDR3 size: 17 residues. The germline V gene encodes CDR1 SGHAT and CDR2 FQNNGV. Concerning this clonotype: Its antigen is not known.

The chain employs TRBV11-2 and TRBJ2-3; 9 bases fit TRBD2. The TCR was taken from a female donor with Graves disease. Here the sequenced sample was peripheral blood mononuclear cells (PBMCs), taken when the disease was refractory, from a patient treated with antithyroid drugs. CDR3 in amino acids: CASSLTPLAGSTDTQYF. As DNA, the CDR3 is TGTGCCAGCAGCTTAACCCCTCTAGCGGGGAGCACAGATACGCAGTATTTT.